This paragraph reports one TCR beta chain. Its cognate antigen is unknown. Only in-frame clones appear in the TCRdb table, and some are missing; sequencing was by immunoSEQ multiplex PCR. The sample records 200,000 or so clones, approximately 91% being singletons. The data stem from a study of T cell responses to AZD1222 COVID-19 vaccine. Study-wide findings and caveats: Seropositive at baseline were only six AZD1222 recipients. Most donors were white British, females outnumbered males, and clonal diversity was possibly underestimated.

The CDR3 contains 13 residues. CDR1 SEHNR and CDR2 FQNEAQ come from the germline V gene (reference sequence). Germline trimming cut 11 bases from V and 3 bases from J; bases unmatched to any gene: 5. This clonotype was sampled from an adult in good health. The chain links TRBV7-9 to TRBJ1-2; TRBD1 matches 11 bases. Sequencing used peripheral blood, obtained on day 0 of AZD1222 vaccination. CDR3 coding DNA: TGTGCCGCGAGGGACAGGGGGGACTATGGCTACACCTTC. Translated: CAARDRGDYGYTF.